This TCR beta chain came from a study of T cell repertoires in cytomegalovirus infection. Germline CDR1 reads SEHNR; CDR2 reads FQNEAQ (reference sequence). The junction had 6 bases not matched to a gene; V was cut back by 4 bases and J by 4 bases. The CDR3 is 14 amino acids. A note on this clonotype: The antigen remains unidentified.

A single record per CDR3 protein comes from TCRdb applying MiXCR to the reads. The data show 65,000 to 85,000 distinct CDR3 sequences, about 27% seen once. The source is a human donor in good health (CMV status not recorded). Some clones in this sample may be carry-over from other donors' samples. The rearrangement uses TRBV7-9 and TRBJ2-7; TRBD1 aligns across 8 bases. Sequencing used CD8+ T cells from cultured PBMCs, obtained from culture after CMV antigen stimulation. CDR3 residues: CASSSGQAKYEQYF. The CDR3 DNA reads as TGTGCCAGCAGCTCGGGACAGGCGAAATACGAGCAGTACTTC.